This T cell receptor beta chain was sequenced for a study of cytomegalovirus exposure and HLA in healthy donors. This clone was recorded only once. The antigen is undetermined. This CDR3 spans 15 amino acids. Trimming removed 5 bases from V and 0 bases from J; junction bases left unmatched: 6. Per the germline V gene, CDR1 is SGHVS and CDR2 is FNYEAQ. General observations from the study: An apparent linkage of common viral pathogens to several of the most significant clusters emerged in a later analysis. For presence/absence analyses, sequencing depth was assumed to be roughly uniform across donors.

PCR used 60 Vbeta primers and 13 Jbeta primers. Original analysis: A follow-up analysis tallied 86 million or so unique TCR beta chains, roughly 11 million shared. Generated by immunoSEQ multiplex PCR, the TCRdb table keeps only in-frame clones and is missing some. The V and J calls and clone size come from that table; D and trimming were worked out from the DNA. Altogether approximately 190,000 clones are present, around 90% being singletons, with the ten largest covering approximately 0.98%. The V gene is TRBV7-6, the J gene TRBJ2-7; 8 nucleotides agree with TRBD1. The receptor comes from a boy younger than 10 in good health and CMV-seronegative. The specimen was PBMCs. This CDR3 reads CASSPRGPGSYEQYF. The CDR3 bases are TGTGCCAGCAGCCCCAGGGGGCCGGGCTCCTACGAGCAGTACTTC.